The clone carrying this T cell receptor (beta chain) was seen ten or more times. This entry belongs to a study of radiotherapy plus CTLA-4 blockade in lung cancer. Here immunoSEQ multiplex PCR was the method, and the copy in TCRdb shows in-frame clones only, minus some. The repertoire includes 110,000 or so clones, approximately 84% of them detected once, and about 5% sits in the top ten. Between the trimmed V and J ends, which lost 5 bases and 0 bases, there was a span of 13 bases. The CDR3 is 16 residues long. Per germline, CDR1 WSHSY and CDR2 SAAADI. Ipilimumab CTLA-4 blockade and focal radiation were given to patients with chemo-refractory metastatic non-small-cell lung cancer.

The TCR originated in a human donor with non-small cell lung cancer who had a partial response to radiotherapy plus ipilimumab. Sequencing was performed on peripheral blood, taken from a patient treated with radiotherapy plus ipilimumab. V is TRBV10-2 and J is TRBJ2-2, with D maybe TRBD2 (5 bases). CDR3 coding DNA: TGCGCCAGCAGTCGCCGCAGCGGCCCGAACACCGGGGAGCTGTTTTTT. Its protein is CASSRRSGPNTGELFF.